A single TCR beta chain is shown here with its context. These data come from a study of blood T cell repertoires in COVID-19. After removal of 2 bases from V and 5 bases from J, the junction contained 5 bases not matched to a gene. Germline V gene sequence: CDR1 MNHEY, CDR2 SMNVEV (reference sequence). The CDR3 has 15 residues. How the authors handled the data: Quantification of nucleated cells was approximated via reference gene primer amplification. Sequenced by immunoSEQ multiplex PCR; TCRdb stores in-frame clones only, minus some. That table supplies the V and J calls and clone size; D and trimming were determined from the DNA. The sample yields about 210,000 clones, around 83% seen once.

This receptor was obtained from a man in his forties or fifties with active or convalescent COVID-19. The sample consisted of peripheral blood. V is TRBV27 and J is TRBJ2-7, with 11 nucleotides matching TRBD1. CDR3 protein: CASSLIGDRGNEQYF. The CDR3 nucleotides read TGTGCCAGCAGTTTAATAGGGGACAGGGGGAACGAGCAGTACTTC.